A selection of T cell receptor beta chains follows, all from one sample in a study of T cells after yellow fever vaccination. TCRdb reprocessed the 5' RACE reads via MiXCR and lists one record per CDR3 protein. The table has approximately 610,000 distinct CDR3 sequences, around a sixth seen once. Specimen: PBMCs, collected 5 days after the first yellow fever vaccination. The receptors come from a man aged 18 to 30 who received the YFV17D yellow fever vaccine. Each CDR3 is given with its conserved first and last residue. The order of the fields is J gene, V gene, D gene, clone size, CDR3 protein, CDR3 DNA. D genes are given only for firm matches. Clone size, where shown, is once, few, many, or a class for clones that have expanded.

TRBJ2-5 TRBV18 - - CASSHRTQETQYF TGTGCCAGCTCACATCGAACACAAGAGACCCAGTACTTC
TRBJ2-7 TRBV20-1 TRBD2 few CSAVSGGAYEQYF TGCAGTGCCGTAAGCGGGGGGGCCTACGAGCAGTACTTC
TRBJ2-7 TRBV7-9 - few CASSDYGAQYF TGTGCCAGCAGCGATTACGGTGCCCAGTACTTC
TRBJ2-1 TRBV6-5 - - CASSSSAVNEQFF TGTGCCAGCAGTTCCTCGGCCGTCAATGAGCAGTTCTTC
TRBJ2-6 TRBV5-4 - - CASSIVLGANVLTF TGTGCCAGCTCTATTGTCCTTGGGGCCAACGTCCTGACTTTC
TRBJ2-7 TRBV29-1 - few CSGGSGTRDEQYF TGCAGCGGGGGGTCAGGTACTCGGGACGAGCAGTACTTC
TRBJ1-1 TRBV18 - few CASSPPSGNTEAFF TGTGCCAGCTCACCTCCGTCTGGGAACACTGAAGCTTTCTTT
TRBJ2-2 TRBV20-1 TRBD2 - CSARDKRGGNTGELFF TGCAGTGCTAGAGATAAGCGGGGAGGAAACACCGGGGAGCTGTTTTTT
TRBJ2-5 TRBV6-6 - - CASSLKKETQYF TGTGCCAGCAGCTTAAAGAAAGAGACCCAGTACTTC
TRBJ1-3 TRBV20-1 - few CSASKVPNTIYF TGCAGTGCTAGTAAGGTTCCAAACACCATATATTTT
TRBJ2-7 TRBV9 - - CASSGTNPYEQYF TGTGCCAGCAGCGGGACGAACCCCTACGAGCAGTACTTC
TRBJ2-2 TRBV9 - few CASSVSGQYTGELFF TGTGCCAGCAGCGTATCCGGACAGTACACCGGGGAGCTGTTTTTT
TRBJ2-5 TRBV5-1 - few CASSLLGTHQETQYF TGCGCCAGCAGCTTACTCGGGACTCACCAAGAGACCCAGTACTTC
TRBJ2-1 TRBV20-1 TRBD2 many CSALLLIAGGHNEQFF TGCAGTGCTCTTCTCCTAATAGCGGGGGGGCACAATGAGCAGTTCTTC
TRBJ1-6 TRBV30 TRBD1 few CAWSGQGATYNSPLHF TGTGCCTGGAGTGGACAGGGGGCCACCTATAATTCACCCCTCCACTTT
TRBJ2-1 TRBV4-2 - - CASSPWGPAFLPGNEQFF TGTGCCAGCAGCCCATGGGGGCCAGCCTTCCTTCCCGGCAATGAGCAGTTCTTC
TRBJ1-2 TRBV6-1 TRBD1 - CASSPTGIYGYTF TGTGCCAGCTCACCGACAGGGATATATGGCTACACCTTC
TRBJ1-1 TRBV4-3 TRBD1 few CASSQLPGQGVPEAFF TGCGCCAGCAGCCAATTACCGGGACAGGGGGTCCCTGAAGCTTTCTTT
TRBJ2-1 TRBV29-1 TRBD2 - CSVEDLGLAGGSGQFF TGCAGCGTTGAAGATCTGGGGCTAGCGGGGGGGTCAGGGCAGTTCTTC
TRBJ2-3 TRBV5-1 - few CASSQDTGGRVQYF TGCGCCAGCAGCCAAGACACCGGAGGACGAGTGCAGTATTTT
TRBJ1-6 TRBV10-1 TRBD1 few CASSEDRDRGSPLHF TGCGCCAGCAGTGAGGACCGGGACAGGGGTTCACCCCTCCACTTT
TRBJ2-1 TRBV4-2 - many CASSQGTKGDNEQFF TGTGCCAGCAGCCAGGGGACGAAGGGGGACAATGAGCAGTTCTTC